This T cell receptor beta chain is drawn from a study of OX40 agonist ivuxolimab in advanced cancers. Study context: Patients were treated with ivuxolimab, an agonistic anti-OX40 (CD134) antibody.

Libraries were prepared by immunoSEQ multiplex PCR; TCRdb keeps only in-frame clonotypes and omits some of them. The sample has roughly 79,000 clones; less than 95% are singletons. Germline V gene sequence: CDR1 LGHNA, CDR2 YSLEER. V was cut by 0 bases and J by 0 bases, with 9 bases left in between. CDR3 size: 15 residues. The sequencing here drew on CD4+ or CD8+ T cells sorted from blood, taken in a trial of the OX40 agonist ivuxolimab. The sequence was obtained from an adult with an advanced solid tumor such as melanoma, head and neck, liver or kidney cancer. The chain links TRBV4-3 to TRBJ2-7; D unresolved. The CDR3 DNA reads as TGCGCCAGCAGCCAAGAGGCAGTCAGCTCCTACGAGCAGTACTTC. Encoded protein: CASSQEAVSSYEQYF.